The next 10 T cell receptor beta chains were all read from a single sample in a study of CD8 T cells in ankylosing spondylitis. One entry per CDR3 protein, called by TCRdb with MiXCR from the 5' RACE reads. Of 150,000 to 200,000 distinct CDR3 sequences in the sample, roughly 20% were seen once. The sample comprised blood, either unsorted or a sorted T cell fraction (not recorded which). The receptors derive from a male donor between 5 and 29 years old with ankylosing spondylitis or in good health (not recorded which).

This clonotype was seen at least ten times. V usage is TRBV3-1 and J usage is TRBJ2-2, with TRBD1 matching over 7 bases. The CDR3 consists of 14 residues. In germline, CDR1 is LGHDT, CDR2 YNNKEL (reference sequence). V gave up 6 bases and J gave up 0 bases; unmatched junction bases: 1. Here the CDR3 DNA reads TGTGCCAGCAGAGGGGGCCCGAACACCGGGGAGCTGTTTTTT. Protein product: CASRGGPNTGELFF.

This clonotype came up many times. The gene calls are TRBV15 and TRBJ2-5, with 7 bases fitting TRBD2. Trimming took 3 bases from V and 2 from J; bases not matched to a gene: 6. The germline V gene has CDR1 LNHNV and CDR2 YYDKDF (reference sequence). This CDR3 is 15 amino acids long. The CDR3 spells CATSRESGTQETQYF. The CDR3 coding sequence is TGTGCCACCAGCAGGGAGAGCGGGACTCAAGAGACCCAGTACTTC.

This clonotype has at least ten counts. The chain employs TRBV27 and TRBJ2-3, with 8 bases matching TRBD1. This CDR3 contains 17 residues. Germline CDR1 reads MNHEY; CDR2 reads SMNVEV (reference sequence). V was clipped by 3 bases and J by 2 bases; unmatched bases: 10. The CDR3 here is CASSFFFRDRTTDTQYF. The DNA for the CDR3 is TGTGCCAGCAGTTTCTTCTTCCGGGACAGGACCACAGATACGCAGTATTTT.

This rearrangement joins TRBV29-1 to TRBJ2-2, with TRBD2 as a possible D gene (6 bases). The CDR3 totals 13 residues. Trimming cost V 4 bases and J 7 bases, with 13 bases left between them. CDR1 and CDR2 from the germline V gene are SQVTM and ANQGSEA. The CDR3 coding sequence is TGCAGCGTTGTAGGAGCGGGTTACGGGGAGCTGTTTTTT. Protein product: CSVVGAGYGELFF.

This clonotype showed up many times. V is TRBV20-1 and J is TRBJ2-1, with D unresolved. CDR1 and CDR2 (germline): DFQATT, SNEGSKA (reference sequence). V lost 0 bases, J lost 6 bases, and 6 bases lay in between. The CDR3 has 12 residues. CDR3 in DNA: TGCAGTGCTAGAGATCTCAGCAATGAGCAGTTCTTC. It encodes CSARDLSNEQFF.

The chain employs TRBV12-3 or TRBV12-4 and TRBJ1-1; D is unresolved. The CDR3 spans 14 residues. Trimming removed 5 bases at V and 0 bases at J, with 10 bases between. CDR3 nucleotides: TGTGCCAGCAGTACTCAAACCATGAACACTGAAGCTTTCTTT. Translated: CASSTQTMNTEAFF.

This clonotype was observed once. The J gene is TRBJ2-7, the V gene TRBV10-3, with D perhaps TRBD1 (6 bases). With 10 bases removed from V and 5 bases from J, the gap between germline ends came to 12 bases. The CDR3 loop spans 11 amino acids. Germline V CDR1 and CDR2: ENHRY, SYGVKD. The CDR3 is CASRGPHEQYF. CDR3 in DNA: TGTGCCAGCAGGGGACCCCACGAGCAGTACTTC.

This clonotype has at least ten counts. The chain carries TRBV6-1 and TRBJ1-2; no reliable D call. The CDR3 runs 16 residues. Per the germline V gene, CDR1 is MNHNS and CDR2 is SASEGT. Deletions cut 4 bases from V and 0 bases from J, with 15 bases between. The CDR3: CASSATRRLANYGYTF. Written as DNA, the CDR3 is TGTGCCAGCAGTGCCACCAGACGGCTAGCTAACTATGGCTACACCTTC.

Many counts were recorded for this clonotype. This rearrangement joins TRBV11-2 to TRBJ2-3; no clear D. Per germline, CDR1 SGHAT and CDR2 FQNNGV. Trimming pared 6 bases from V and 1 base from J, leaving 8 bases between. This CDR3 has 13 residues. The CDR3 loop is CASSQSRTDTQYF. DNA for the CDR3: TGTGCCAGCAGTCAGAGTCGCACAGATACGCAGTATTTT.

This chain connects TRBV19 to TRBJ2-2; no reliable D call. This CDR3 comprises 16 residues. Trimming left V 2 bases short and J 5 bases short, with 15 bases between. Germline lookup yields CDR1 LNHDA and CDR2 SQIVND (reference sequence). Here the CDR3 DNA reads TGTGCCAGTAGTATACTTGGAGTGAGCGTTACCGGGGAGCTGTTTTTT. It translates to CASSILGVSVTGELFF.